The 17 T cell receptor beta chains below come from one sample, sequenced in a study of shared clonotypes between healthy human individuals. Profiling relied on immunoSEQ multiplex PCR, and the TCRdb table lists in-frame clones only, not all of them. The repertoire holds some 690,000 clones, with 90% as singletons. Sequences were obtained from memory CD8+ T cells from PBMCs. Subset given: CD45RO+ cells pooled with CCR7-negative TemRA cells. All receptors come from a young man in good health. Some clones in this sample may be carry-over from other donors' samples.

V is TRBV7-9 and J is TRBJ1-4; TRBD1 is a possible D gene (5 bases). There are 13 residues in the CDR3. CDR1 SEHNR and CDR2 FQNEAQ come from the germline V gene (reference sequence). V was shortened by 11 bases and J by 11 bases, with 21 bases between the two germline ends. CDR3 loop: CAGQDGLPGKLFF. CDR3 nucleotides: TGTGCCGGACAAGATGGCCTCCCGGGGAAACTGTTTTTT.

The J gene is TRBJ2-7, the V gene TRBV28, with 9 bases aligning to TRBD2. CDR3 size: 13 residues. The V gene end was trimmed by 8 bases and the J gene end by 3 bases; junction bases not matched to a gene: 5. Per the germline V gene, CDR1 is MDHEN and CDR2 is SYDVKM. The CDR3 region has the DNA TGTGCCAGCTTGCTAGCGGGGAACTACGAGCAGTACTTC. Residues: CASLLAGNYEQYF.

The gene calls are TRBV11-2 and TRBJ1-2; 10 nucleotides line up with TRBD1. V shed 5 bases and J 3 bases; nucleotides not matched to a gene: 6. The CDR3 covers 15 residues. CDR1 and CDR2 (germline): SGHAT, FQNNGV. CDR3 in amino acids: CASSGDRGRYYGYTF. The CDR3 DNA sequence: TGTGCCAGCAGCGGGGACAGGGGACGCTACTATGGCTACACCTTC.

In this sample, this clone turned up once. In nucleotides, the CDR3 is TGCGCCAGCAGCCAATTAGAGACTAGCGGCGAGTCGGCCCAGTACTTC. Protein: CASSQLETSGESAQYF. V and J are TRBV4-1 and TRBJ2-5; the match to TRBD2 covers 9 bases. Germline lookup yields CDR1 MGHRA and CDR2 YSYEKL. The CDR3 is made up of 16 amino acids. Trimming at V came to 2 bases and at J to 9 bases, leaving 13 bases not matched to a gene.

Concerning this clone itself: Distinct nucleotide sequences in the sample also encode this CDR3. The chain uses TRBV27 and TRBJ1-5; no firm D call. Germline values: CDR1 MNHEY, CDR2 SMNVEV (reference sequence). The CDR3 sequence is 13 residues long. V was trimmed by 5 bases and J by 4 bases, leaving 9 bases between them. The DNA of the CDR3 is TGTGCCAGCAGTGGCACAGAAAATCAGCCCCAGCATTTT. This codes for CASSGTENQPQHF.

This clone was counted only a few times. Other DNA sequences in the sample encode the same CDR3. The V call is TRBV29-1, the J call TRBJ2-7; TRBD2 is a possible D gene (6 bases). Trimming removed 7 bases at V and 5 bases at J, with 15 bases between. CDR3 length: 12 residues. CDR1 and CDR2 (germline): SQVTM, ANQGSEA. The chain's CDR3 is CSGGTGGDEQYF. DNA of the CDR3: TGCAGCGGGGGGACGGGCGGGGACGAGCAGTACTTC.

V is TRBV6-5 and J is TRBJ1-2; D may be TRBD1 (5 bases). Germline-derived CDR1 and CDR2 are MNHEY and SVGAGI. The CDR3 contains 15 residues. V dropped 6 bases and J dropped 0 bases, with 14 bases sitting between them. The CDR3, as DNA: TGTGCCAGCAGCGCCTCAGGGAGAACTAACTATGGCTACACCTTC. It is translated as CASSASGRTNYGYTF.

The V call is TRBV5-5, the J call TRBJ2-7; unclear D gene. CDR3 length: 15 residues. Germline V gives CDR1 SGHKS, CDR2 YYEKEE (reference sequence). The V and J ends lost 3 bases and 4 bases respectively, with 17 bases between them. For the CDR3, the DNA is TGTGCCAGCAGCTCAACTGACAAGAGCCTTTACGAGCAGTACTTC. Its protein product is CASSSTDKSLYEQYF. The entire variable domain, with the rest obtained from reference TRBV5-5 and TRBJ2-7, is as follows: DAGVTQSPTHLIKTRGQQVTLRCSPISGHKSVSWYQQVLGQGPQFIFQYYEKEERGRGNFPDRFSARQFPNYSSELNVNALLLGDSALYLCASSSTDKSLYEQYFGPGTRLTVT.

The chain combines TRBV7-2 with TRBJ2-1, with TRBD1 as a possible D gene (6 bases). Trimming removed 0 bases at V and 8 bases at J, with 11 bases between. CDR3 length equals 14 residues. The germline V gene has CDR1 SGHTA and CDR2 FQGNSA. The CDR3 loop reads CASSLARGGDEQFF. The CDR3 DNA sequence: TGTGCCAGCAGCTTAGCCAGGGGCGGAGATGAGCAGTTCTTC.

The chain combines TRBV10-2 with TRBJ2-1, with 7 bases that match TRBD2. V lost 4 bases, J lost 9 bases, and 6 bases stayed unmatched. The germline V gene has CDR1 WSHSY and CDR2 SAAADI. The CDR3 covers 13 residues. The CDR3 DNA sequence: TGCGCCAGCAGTGTATGGGACTACTCTGAGCAGTTCTTC. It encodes CASSVWDYSEQFF.

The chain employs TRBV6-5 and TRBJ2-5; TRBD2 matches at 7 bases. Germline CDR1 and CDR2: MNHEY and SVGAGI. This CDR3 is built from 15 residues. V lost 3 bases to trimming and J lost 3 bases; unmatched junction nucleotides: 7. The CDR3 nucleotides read TGTGCCAGCAGTTATGGGGGGGGAGGAGAAGAGACCCAGTACTTC. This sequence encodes CASSYGGGGEETQYF.

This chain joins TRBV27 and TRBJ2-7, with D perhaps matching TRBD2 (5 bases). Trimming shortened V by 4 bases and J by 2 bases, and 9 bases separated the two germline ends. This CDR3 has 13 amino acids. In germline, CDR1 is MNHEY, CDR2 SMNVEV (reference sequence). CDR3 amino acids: CASSSGSAYEQYF. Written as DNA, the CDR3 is TGTGCCAGCAGTTCGGGTAGCGCCTACGAGCAGTACTTC.

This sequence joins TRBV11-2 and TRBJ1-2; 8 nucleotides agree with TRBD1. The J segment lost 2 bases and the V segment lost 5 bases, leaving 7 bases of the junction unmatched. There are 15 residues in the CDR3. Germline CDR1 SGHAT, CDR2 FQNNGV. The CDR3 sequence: CASSPSRTGNYGYTF. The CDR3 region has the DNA TGTGCCAGCAGCCCATCCAGGACAGGGAACTATGGCTACACCTTC.

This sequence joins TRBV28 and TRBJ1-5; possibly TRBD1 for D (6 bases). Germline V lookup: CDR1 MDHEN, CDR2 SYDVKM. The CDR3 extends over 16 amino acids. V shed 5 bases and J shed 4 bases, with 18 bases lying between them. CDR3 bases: TGTGCCAGCAGTACCATTTACGGGCAGGGGAATCAGCCCCAGCATTTT. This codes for CASSTIYGQGNQPQHF.

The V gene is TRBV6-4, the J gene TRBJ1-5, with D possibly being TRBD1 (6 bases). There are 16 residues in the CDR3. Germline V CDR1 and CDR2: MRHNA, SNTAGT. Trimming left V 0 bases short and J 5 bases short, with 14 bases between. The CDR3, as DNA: TGTGCCAGCAGTGACTCGATCAGGGGAACCCATCAGCCCCAGCATTTT. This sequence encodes CASSDSIRGTHQPQHF.

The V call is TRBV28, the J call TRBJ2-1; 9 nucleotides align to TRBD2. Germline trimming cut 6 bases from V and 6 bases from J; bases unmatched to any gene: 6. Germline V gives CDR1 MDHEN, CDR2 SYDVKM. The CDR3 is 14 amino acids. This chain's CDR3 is CASSSIAGANEQFF. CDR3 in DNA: TGTGCCAGCAGCTCTATAGCGGGAGCCAATGAGCAGTTCTTC.

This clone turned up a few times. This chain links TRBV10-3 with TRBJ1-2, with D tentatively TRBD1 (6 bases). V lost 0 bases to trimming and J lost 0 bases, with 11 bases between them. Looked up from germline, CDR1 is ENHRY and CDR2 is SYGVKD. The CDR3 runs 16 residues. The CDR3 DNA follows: TGTGCCATCAGTGAGTCGATACAGGGAACTAACTATGGCTACACCTTC. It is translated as CAISESIQGTNYGYTF.